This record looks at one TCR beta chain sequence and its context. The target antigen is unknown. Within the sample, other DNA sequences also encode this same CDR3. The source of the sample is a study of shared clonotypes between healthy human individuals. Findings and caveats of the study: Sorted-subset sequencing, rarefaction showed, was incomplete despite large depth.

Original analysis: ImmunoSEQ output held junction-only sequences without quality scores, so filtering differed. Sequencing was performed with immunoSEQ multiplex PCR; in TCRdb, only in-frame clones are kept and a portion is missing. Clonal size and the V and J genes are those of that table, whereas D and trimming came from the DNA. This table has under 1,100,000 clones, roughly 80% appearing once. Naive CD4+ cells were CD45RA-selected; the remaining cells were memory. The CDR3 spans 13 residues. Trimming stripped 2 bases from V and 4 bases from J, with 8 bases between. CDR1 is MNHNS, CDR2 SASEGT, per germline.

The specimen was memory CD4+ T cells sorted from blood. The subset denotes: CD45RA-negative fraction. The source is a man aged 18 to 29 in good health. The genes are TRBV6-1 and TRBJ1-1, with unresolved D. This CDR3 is CASSEWEGTEAFF. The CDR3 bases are TGTGCCAGCAGTGAATGGGAAGGCACTGAAGCTTTCTTT.